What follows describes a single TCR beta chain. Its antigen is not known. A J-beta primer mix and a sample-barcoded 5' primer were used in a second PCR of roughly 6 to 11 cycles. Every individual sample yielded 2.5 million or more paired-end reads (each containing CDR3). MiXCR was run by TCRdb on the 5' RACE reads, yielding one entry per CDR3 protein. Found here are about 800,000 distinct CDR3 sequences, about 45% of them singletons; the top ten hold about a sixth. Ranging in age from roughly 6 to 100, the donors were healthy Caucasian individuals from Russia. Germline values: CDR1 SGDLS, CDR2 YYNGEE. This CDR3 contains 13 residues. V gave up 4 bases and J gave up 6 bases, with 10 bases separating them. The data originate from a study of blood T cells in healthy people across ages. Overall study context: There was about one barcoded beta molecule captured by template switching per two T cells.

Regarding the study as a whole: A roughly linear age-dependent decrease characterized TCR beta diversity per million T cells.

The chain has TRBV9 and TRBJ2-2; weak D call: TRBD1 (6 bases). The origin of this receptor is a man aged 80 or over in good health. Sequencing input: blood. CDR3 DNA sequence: TGTGCCAGCAGCCCGAGGACAGCCGGGGAGCTGTTTTTT. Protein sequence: CASSPRTAGELFF.